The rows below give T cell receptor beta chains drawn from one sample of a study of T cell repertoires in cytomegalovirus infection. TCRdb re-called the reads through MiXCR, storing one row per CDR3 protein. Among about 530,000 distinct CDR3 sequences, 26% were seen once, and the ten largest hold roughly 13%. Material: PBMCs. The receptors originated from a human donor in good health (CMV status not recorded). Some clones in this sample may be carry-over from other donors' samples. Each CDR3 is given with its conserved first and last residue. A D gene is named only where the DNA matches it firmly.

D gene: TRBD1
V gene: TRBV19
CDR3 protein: CASSFSTTGFPDTQYF

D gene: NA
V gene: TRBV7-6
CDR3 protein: CASGSGDDTQYF

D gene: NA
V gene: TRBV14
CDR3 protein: CASSQNQTPQETQYF

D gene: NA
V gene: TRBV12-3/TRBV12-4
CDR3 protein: CASSLGGGVYTEAFF

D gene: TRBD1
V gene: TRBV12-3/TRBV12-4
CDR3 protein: CASSLGTGSTGELFF

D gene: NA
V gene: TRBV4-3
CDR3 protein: CASSQDWGVDSLLKAFF

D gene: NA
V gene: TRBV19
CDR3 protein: CASSTAEEDSNQPQHF

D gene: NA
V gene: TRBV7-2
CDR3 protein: CASSHPGQPQHF

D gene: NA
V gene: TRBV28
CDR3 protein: CATGAHDRTEAFF

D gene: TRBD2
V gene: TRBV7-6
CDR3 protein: CASILLAGGPGETQYF

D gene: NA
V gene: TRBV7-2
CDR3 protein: CASARVSGNTIYF

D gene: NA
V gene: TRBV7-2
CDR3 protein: CASSLARGAAQYF

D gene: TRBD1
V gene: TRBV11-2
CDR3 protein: CASSRDRGRETQYF

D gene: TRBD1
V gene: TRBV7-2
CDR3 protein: CASSLRTGQGARELFF

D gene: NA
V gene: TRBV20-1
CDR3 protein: CSARAVPGELFF

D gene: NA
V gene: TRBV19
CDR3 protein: CASSTADGSRTEAFF

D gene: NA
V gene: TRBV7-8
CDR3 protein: CASSRSGDYGYTF

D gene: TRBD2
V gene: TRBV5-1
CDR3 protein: CASSPTSGEQYF

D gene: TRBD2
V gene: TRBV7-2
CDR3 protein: CASGKRDSVNTQYF

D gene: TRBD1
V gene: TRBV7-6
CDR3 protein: CASSLGDRGRRGEKLFF

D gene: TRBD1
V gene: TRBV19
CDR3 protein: CASSAQGGLYNEQFF

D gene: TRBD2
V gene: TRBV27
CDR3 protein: CASSLLRTSGRATMNEQFF

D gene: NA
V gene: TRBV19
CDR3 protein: CASSILRQTSTDTQYF

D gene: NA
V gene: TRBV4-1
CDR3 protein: CASSQDNNEKLFF

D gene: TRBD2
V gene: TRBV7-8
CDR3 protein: CASSLGHPGLAGPYEQYF

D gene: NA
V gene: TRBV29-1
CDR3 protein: CSVPEGSGNTIYF

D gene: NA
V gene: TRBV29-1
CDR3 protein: CSGEGLGNTIYF

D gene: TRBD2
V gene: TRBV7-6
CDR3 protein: CASSLELAGQETQYF

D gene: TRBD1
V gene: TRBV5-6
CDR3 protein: CASSATGTGAAYEQYF

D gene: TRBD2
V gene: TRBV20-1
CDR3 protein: CSARAPTSLETQYF